This T cell receptor (beta chain) stems from a study of beta chain features in type 1 diabetes. Study-wide results and caveats: Any HLA type influence on TCRB rearrangement was left unresolved here. Diminished insertions and augmented deletions at VDJ junctions characterized type 1 diabetes patients. For Type 1 diabetes patients, all four CD4+ subsets carried TCRB CDR3s that were moderately but significantly shorter.

As for this clone: As yet, its antigen is unknown.

CDR1 and CDR2 from the germline V gene are SGHVS and FQNEAQ. The CDR3 extends over 16 amino acids. V gave up 1 base and J gave up 1 base, with 11 bases separating them. Investigators reverse transcribed all isolated RNA, so they sequenced expressed TCRB transcripts. Assay used: immunoSEQ multiplex PCR; TCRdb lists only in-frame clones, some missing. The sample includes 360,000 or so clones, roughly a fifth of them seen just once. Staining for CD45RO/CCR7/CD25/CD127/CD95/CD27 allowed sorting of CD4+ naive, central memory, regulatory and stem cell-like memory cells. The sample was naive CD4+ T cells from blood. The sequence was collected from a woman aged 18-29 years in good health. The rearrangement joins TRBV7-8 to TRBJ1-5, with D perhaps matching TRBD1 (6 bases). This chain's CDR3 is CASSLVRQGSNQPQHF. CDR3 coding DNA: TGTGCCAGCAGCTTAGTACGTCAGGGGAGCAATCAGCCCCAGCATTTT.